This entry lists 2 T cell receptor beta chains sequenced from one sample in a study of T cell repertoires in cytomegalovirus infection. A single record per CDR3 protein comes from TCRdb applying MiXCR to the reads. The profile shows approximately 500,000 distinct CDR3 sequences, 15% to 20% of them singletons. The sample consisted of CD8+ T cells from PBMCs. The receptors originated from a human donor in good health (CMV status not recorded). Some clones in this sample may be carry-over from other donors' samples.

This clonotype was seen ten or more times. The chain joins TRBV11-1 to TRBJ2-1; D may be TRBD2 (6 bases). The germline gives CDR1 SGHAT, CDR2 FQDESV (reference sequence). The V end lost 1 base, the J end lost 8 bases, and 18 bases lay between the germline ends. The CDR3 covers 16 residues. The CDR3 nucleotides read TGTGCCAGCAGCTTAGAGGGCGGGGTAGCACCCGATGAGCAGTTCTTC. This encodes CASSLEGGVAPDEQFF.

There are many counts of this clonotype. The CDR3 DNA is TGTGCCAGTACCATGACAGGGGGCACTGAAGCTTTCTTT. Amino acids: CASTMTGGTEAFF. This chain links TRBV19 with TRBJ1-1; 9 nucleotides match TRBD1. CDR3 size: 13 residues. In germline, CDR1 is LNHDA, CDR2 SQIVND (reference sequence). V lost 7 bases, J lost 4 bases, and 4 bases stayed unmatched.